This TCR beta chain was profiled in a study of response to subunit inactivated influenza vaccine (dated by TCRdb to the late 2010s). Regarding the study in general: The study used deep quantitative T cell receptor repertoire profiling to track responses to a trivalent subunit inactivated influenza vaccine.

Here is what the overall study found, with its caveats: According to the authors, only a limited number of new T cells may be recruited by each seasonal influenza vaccination.

V gives up 1 base and J gives up 8 bases, and the segment between their germline ends measures 17 bases. The CDR3 runs 15 amino acids, cysteine and phenylalanine included. Only the CDR3 part of the read is kept: 45 bases, read in frame from the first base. The library was made by RT-PCR. Reads for this sample came from an Illumina HiSeq 2500. TCRdb reran the public reads through fastp at Q25 and MiXCR, keeping productive beta chains. Entries that share a CDR3 protein sequence are merged under the most common genes and DNA. This sample has roughly 790,000 distinct CDR3 sequences in its table, and 21% of those were observed once. The top ten hold roughly 10% of the sample. This clonotype showed up just a few times. This clone's antigen is unknown. There are no base qualities to consult, and no much larger clone falls within one base.

This receptor was taken from a man over 45 who received an inactivated influenza vaccine. Donor details come from another sample of the same person, matched by shared clones. This chain joins TRBV12-3 or TRBV12-4 to TRBJ1-2; the D gene is perhaps TRBD1, from 5 matching bases. Here the sequenced sample was PBMCs from blood, taken around 5 days after vaccination. The CDR3 protein is CASSLGAGQFSGYTF. The base sequence is TGTGCCAGCAGTTTAGGGGCTGGACAATTTTCCGGCTACACCTTC.